Listed below are T cell receptor beta chains from one sample, sequenced in a study of shared clonotypes between healthy human individuals. Profiled with immunoSEQ multiplex PCR; TCRdb holds only in-frame clones, not every one. The sample records approximately 500,000 clones, around 96% being singletons. The source material was naive CD4+ T cells sorted from blood. These receptors all come from a woman aged 25 to 45 in good health. Each CDR3 is given with its conserved first and last residue. D genes are given only for firm matches. Part of the rows lack a size; the others show once, few, many or a class for expanded clones.

size: .; V: TRBV7-2; J: TRBJ2-3; D: .; DNA: TGTGCCAGCAGCTTAGATCTGTTGCGGCTCACAGATACGCAGTATTTT; CDR3: CASSLDLLRLTDTQYF
size: .; V: TRBV9; J: TRBJ2-3; D: .; DNA: TGTGCCAGCAGCGTGACCCAGGTCGGCACAGATACGCAGTATTTT; CDR3: CASSVTQVGTDTQYF
size: .; V: TRBV2; J: TRBJ2-7; D: TRBD1; DNA: TGTGCCAGTTCCCGGGACAGCATTAGCTACGAGCAGTACTTC; CDR3: CASSRDSISYEQYF
size: .; V: TRBV5-8; J: TRBJ2-7; D: .; DNA: TGTGCCAGCAGCAACCGGGACACCCACTACGAGCAGTACTTC; CDR3: CASSNRDTHYEQYF
size: .; V: TRBV15; J: TRBJ2-7; D: .; DNA: TGTGCCACCAGCATCTGGACAAACCCGAGCTCCTACGAGCAGTACTTC; CDR3: CATSIWTNPSSYEQYF
size: .; V: TRBV18; J: TRBJ2-7; D: TRBD2; DNA: TGTGCCAGCTCGAGACTAGCCGACACCTACGAGCAGTACTTC; CDR3: CASSRLADTYEQYF
size: .; V: TRBV6-5; J: TRBJ1-1; D: TRBD1; DNA: TGTGCCAGCAGTCCGTACAGGGGGTCGAACACTGAAGCTTTCTTT; CDR3: CASSPYRGSNTEAFF
size: .; V: TRBV10-3; J: TRBJ2-3; D: .; DNA: TGTGCCATCAGTGACGAGCCAGATACGCAGTATTTT; CDR3: CAISDEPDTQYF
size: once; V: TRBV28; J: TRBJ2-5; D: .; DNA: TGTGCCAGCAGTTTGCCCCGGGCAGGGGGACTAGAGACCCAGTACTTC; CDR3: CASSLPRAGGLETQYF
size: once; V: TRBV27; J: TRBJ2-7; D: TRBD1; DNA: TGTGCCAGCAGTTTATCGGGGGACAGGGGGAGCTCCTACGAGCAGTACTTC; CDR3: CASSLSGDRGSSYEQYF
size: .; V: TRBV27; J: TRBJ2-7; D: .; DNA: TGTGCCAGCAGTTTACAGGGCCTCGGAAACGAGCAGTACTTC; CDR3: CASSLQGLGNEQYF
size: .; V: TRBV11-2; J: TRBJ2-7; D: .; DNA: TGTGCCAGCAGCTTAGTCCCGGGCGGGGCCTACGAGCAGTACTTC; CDR3: CASSLVPGGAYEQYF
size: .; V: TRBV6-1; J: TRBJ2-7; D: .; DNA: TGTGCCAGCAGTGAAGATCCGTCCCCGCCCTACGAGCAGTACTTC; CDR3: CASSEDPSPPYEQYF
size: .; V: TRBV10-3; J: TRBJ1-5; D: .; DNA: TGTGCCATCAAAAGCAATCAGCCCCAGCATTTT; CDR3: CAIKSNQPQHF
size: .; V: TRBV2; J: TRBJ1-2; D: .; DNA: TGTGCCAGCTTAATTGACGAAGCTAACTATGGCTACACCTTC; CDR3: CASLIDEANYGYTF
size: .; V: TRBV28; J: TRBJ1-1; D: .; DNA: TGTGCCAGCAGTTTTACAAGGCGGAACACTGAAGCTTTCTTT; CDR3: CASSFTRRNTEAFF
size: .; V: TRBV19; J: TRBJ2-2; D: TRBD2; DNA: TGTGCCAGTAGTATAAGTCCCGTTGCGGGGGACACCGGGGAGCTGTTTTTT; CDR3: CASSISPVAGDTGELFF
size: once; V: TRBV18; J: TRBJ2-7; D: TRBD2; DNA: TGTGCCAGCTCACCATCTAGCGGGAGATACGAGCAGTACTTC; CDR3: CASSPSSGRYEQYF
size: .; V: TRBV7-3; J: TRBJ1-4; D: .; DNA: TGTGCCAGCAGCCTCGGGCGTAATGAAAAACTGTTTTTT; CDR3: CASSLGRNEKLFF
size: .; V: TRBV5-4; J: TRBJ2-2; D: .; DNA: TGTGCCAGCAGCTTCTCAACCGGGCCGAGCACCGGGGAGCTGTTTTTT; CDR3: CASSFSTGPSTGELFF
size: .; V: TRBV6-5; J: TRBJ1-1; D: .; DNA: TGTGCCAGCAGATACAATGTTCAGGGTGGGGCTTTCTTT; CDR3: CASRYNVQGGAFF
size: .; V: TRBV19; J: TRBJ2-7; D: TRBD1; DNA: TGTGCCAGCCGAGGGGACAGGGAGGCCTACGAGCAGTACTTC; CDR3: CASRGDREAYEQYF
size: .; V: TRBV5-1; J: TRBJ2-2; D: TRBD2; DNA: TGCGCCAGCAGCTTCGCGGGAGGGCCCCCCGGGGAGCTGTTTTTT; CDR3: CASSFAGGPPGELFF
size: .; V: TRBV18; J: TRBJ2-1; D: TRBD2; DNA: TGTGCCAGCTCACTCCTCCCGACTAGCGTGCTCAATGAGCAGTTCTTC; CDR3: CASSLLPTSVLNEQFF
size: .; V: TRBV2; J: TRBJ1-6; D: TRBD1; DNA: TGTGCCAGCAAACGGGACAGATATAATTCACCCCTCCACTTT; CDR3: CASKRDRYNSPLHF
size: .; V: TRBV5-4; J: TRBJ2-5; D: TRBD2; DNA: TGTGCCAGCAGCTCTAGGACTAGCGGGAGCATCACTGGAGAGACCCAGTACTTC; CDR3: CASSSRTSGSITGETQYF
size: .; V: TRBV2; J: TRBJ2-1; D: TRBD1; DNA: TGTGCCAGCCAAAAGACAGGGTCGGTGGGCAATGAGCAGTTCTTC; CDR3: CASQKTGSVGNEQFF
size: once; V: TRBV10-3; J: TRBJ2-5; D: TRBD2; DNA: TGTGCCATCAGCGGGACTAGCGGGCAAGAGACCCAGTACTTC; CDR3: CAISGTSGQETQYF
size: .; V: TRBV2; J: TRBJ1-5; D: .; DNA: TGTGCCAGCAGTGAAGGACAGCCGGGCGATCAGCCCCAGCATTTT; CDR3: CASSEGQPGDQPQHF